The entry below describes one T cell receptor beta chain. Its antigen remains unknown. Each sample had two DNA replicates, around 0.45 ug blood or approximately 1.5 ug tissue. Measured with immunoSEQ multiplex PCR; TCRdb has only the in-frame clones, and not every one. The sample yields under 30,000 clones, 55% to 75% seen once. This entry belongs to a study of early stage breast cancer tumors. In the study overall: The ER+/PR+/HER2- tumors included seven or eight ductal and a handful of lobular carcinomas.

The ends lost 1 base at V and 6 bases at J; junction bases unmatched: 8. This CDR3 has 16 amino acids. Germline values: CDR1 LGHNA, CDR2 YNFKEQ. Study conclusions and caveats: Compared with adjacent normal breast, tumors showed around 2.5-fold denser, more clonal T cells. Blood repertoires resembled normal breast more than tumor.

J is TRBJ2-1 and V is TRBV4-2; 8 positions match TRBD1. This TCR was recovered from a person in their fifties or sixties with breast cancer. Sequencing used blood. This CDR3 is CASSQVPGQVINEQFF. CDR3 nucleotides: TGTGCCAGCAGCCAAGTCCCGGGACAGGTTATCAATGAGCAGTTCTTC.